This T cell receptor (beta chain) came from a study of blood T cell repertoires in COVID-19. About the study: Samples representing acute and convalescent COVID-19 were sourced from the United States, Italy and Spain. PBMCs, B-cell-depleted T cells, or T cells provided the cDNA or gDNA that made up the material.

V gave up 5 bases and J gave up 5 bases, with 22 bases separating them. This CDR3 has 17 amino acids. Germline V gives CDR1 LNHDA, CDR2 SQIVND (reference sequence). Original data processing: Estimated nucleated cell counts came from reference gene primer amplification. Sequencing was performed with immunoSEQ multiplex PCR; in TCRdb, only in-frame clones are kept and a portion is missing. The V and J calls and the clone size are those of that table, but D and trimming were determined from the DNA. The sample consists of approximately 270,000 clones, 88% of them appearing once. During active infection, Seattle patients enrolled and were then monitored through disease.

Source material: peripheral blood. V usage is TRBV19 and J usage is TRBJ1-5; D possibly corresponds to TRBD1 (5 bases). The TCR was taken from a woman aged 30 to 39 with COVID-19, enrolled during active disease. The CDR3 protein is CASSFRRPGTRDQPQHF. CDR3 in DNA: TGTGCCAGTAGTTTTCGTCGGCCAGGGACTAGGGATCAGCCCCAGCATTTT. The whole variable domain, remainder taken from reference TRBV19 and TRBJ1-5, is DGGITQSPKYLFRKEGQNVTLSCEQNLNHDAMYWYRQDPGQGLRLIYYSQIVNDFQKGDIAEGYSVSREKKESFPLTVTSAQKNPTAFYLCASSFRRPGTRDQPQHFGDGTRLSIL.